This section outlines one T cell receptor beta chain sequence together with its context. As yet, its antigen is unknown. Absent from the records is this donor's CMV serostatus. The PCR employed 60 Vbeta primers together with 13 Jbeta primers. The table came from immunoSEQ multiplex PCR; TCRdb's copy has only in-frame clones and leaves some out. The ten top clones account for 5.5% to 7%, within a sample of around 37,000 clones. This record belongs to a study of cytomegalovirus exposure and HLA in healthy donors. Findings of the study overall: Later, an analysis showed that TCR beta chains associated with HLA were more clonally expanded than others that were equally common. Prior analysis indicated that the majority of TCR beta V segments exhibited productivity approximately 90% or approximately 30% of the time. Using the classifier, cytomegalovirus status was reportedly diagnosed with high specificity and sensitivity.

CDR1 is SGHKS and CDR2 is YYEKEE in the germline V gene (reference sequence). Trimming cost V 1 base and J 5 bases; bases outside gene matches: 5. This CDR3 region has 14 residues. This chain joins TRBV5-5 and TRBJ1-2; TRBD1 agrees at 7 bases. The sequence came from a human donor in good health. The sample comprised PBMCs. This CDR3 reads CASSLTGEVYGYTF. CDR3 DNA: TGTGCCAGCAGCTTGACAGGGGAGGTATATGGCTACACCTTC.